The next 25 T cell receptor beta chains were all read from a single sample in a study of a mutant IDH1 vaccine in newly diagnosed glioma. The time point is: week 23, last vaccination. Every vaccine dose comprised 300 ug of mutant IDH1 20-mer peptide plus topical imiquimod. For these TCRs, the target antigens are not known. TCRdb keeps only in-frame clones here, not all; method: immunoSEQ multiplex PCR. There are about 60,000 clones in the sample; approximately 80% occur only once, and about an eighth lies in the top ten. The material sequenced was PBMCs, taken from a glioma patient whose treatment included an IDH1 peptide vaccine. The source of these receptors is a man aged 18 to 30 with glioma.

The gene calls are TRBV2 and TRBJ2-3; weak D call: TRBD2 (5 bases). V lost 7 bases and J 6 bases, leaving 11 bases between the germline ends. This CDR3 has 12 amino acids. Germline CDR1 reads SNHLY; CDR2 reads FYNNEI. CDR3 region: CASKERSDTQYF. In DNA form, the CDR3 reads TGTGCCAGCAAGGAGCGGTCCGATACGCAGTATTTT.

V usage is TRBV28 and J usage is TRBJ1-5; D remains ambiguous. The CDR3 has 16 residues. Trimming stripped 2 bases from V and 3 bases from J, with 14 bases between. Germline V CDR1 and CDR2: MDHEN, SYDVKM. This CDR3 reads CASSLSLWRSNQPQHF. CDR3 DNA: TGTGCCAGCAGTTTAAGTCTATGGCGATCCAATCAGCCCCAGCATTTT. The entire variable domain, with the rest obtained from reference TRBV28 and TRBJ1-5, is as follows: DVKVTQSSRYLVKRTGEKVFLECVQDMDHENMFWYRQDPGLGLRLIYFSYDVKMKEKGDIPEGYSVSREKKERFSLILESASTNQTSMYLCASSLSLWRSNQPQHFGDGTRLSIL.

The chain combines TRBV9 with TRBJ1-4; a possible D gene is TRBD1 (6 bases). Looked up from germline, CDR1 is SGDLS and CDR2 is YYNGEE. The CDR3 consists of 14 residues. The V gene lost 0 bases and the J gene lost 7 bases, with 10 bases spanning the gap. Written as DNA, the CDR3 is TGTGCCAGCAGCGTAGAAGGGGGTGGTGAAAAACTGTTTTTT. This translates into CASSVEGGGEKLFF.

The J gene is TRBJ2-7, the V gene TRBV30; D unresolved. Looked up from germline, CDR1 is GTSNPN and CDR2 is SVGIG (reference sequence). V was shortened by 0 bases and J by 2 bases, with 11 bases between the two germline ends. This CDR3 is 14 amino acids long. CDR3 protein: CAWSVPSLAYEQYF. The CDR3 nucleotides read TGTGCCTGGAGTGTACCCTCACTTGCCTACGAGCAGTACTTC. Looking up the rest from reference TRBV30 and TRBJ2-7 gives the full variable domain: SQTIHQWPATLVQPVGSPLSLECTVEGTSNPNLYWYRQAAGRGLQLLFYSVGIGQISSEVPQNLSASRPQDRQFILSSKKLLLSDSGFYLCAWSVPSLAYEQYFGPGTRLTVT.

This chain links TRBV7-8 with TRBJ1-5, with a tentative D call TRBD1 (5 bases). Trimming pared 5 bases from V and 7 bases from J, leaving 15 bases between. This CDR3 has 14 amino acids. CDR1 is SGHVS, CDR2 FQNEAQ, per germline. CDR3 nucleotides: TGTGCCAGCAGCACCCGCCCCAGGGACCAGCCCCAGCATTTT. Translating it yields CASSTRPRDQPQHF.

The rearrangement joins TRBV15 to TRBJ2-5; tentatively, D is TRBD2 (6 bases). Trimming shortened V by 0 bases and J by 6 bases, and 17 bases separated the two germline ends. From germline, CDR1 is LNHNV and CDR2 YYDKDF (reference sequence). The length of the CDR3 is 16 residues. CDR3 in DNA: TGTGCCACCAGCAGAGATTACGGGAGCTCCGTGAAGACCCAGTACTTC. The encoded protein is CATSRDYGSSVKTQYF. The entire variable domain, with the rest obtained from reference TRBV15 and TRBJ2-5, is as follows: DAMVIQNPRYQVTQFGKPVTLSCSQTLNHNVMYWYQQKSSQAPKLLFHYYDKDFNNEADTPDNFQSRRPNTSFCFLDIRSPGLGDTAMYLCATSRDYGSSVKTQYFGPGTRLLVL.

V gene TRBV5-6 combines with J gene TRBJ2-1; 10 bases are a match to TRBD2. The length of the CDR3 is 14 residues. V lost 9 bases, J lost 4 bases, and 7 bases stayed unmatched. CDR1 is SGHDT and CDR2 is YYEEEE in the germline V gene. The CDR3 loop reads CATTGLADYNEQFF. The CDR3 nucleotides read TGTGCCACTACCGGACTAGCGGATTACAATGAGCAGTTCTTC.

The chain combines TRBV9 with TRBJ2-6; D remains ambiguous. Trimming stripped 0 bases from V and 1 base from J, with 11 bases between. Germline lookup yields CDR1 SGDLS and CDR2 YYNGEE. CDR3 length: 17 residues. In DNA form, the CDR3 reads TGTGCCAGCAGCGTAGCCGCCCGGTGGTCTGGGGCCAACGTCCTGACTTTC. This encodes CASSVAARWSGANVLTF.

The rearrangement joins TRBV6-4 to TRBJ2-3, with D unclear. Germline V gives CDR1 MRHNA, CDR2 SNTAGT. The length of the CDR3 is 15 residues. Trimming shortened V by 2 bases and J by 0 bases, and 9 bases separated the two germline ends. The CDR3 DNA reads as TGTGCCAGCAGTGACGGCGACACTAGCACAGATACGCAGTATTTT. This translates into CASSDGDTSTDTQYF.

CDR3 coding DNA: TGTGCCAGCAGCTTTTCGGGGGGCGGCTCCTACGAGCAGTACTTC. It translates to CASSFSGGGSYEQYF. The chain joins TRBV7-2 to TRBJ2-5, with D perhaps matching TRBD2 (7 bases). The J call could be wrong; TRBJ2-7 is a better fit for the DNA end. The CDR3 sequence is 15 residues long. CDR1 SGHTA and CDR2 FQGNSA come from the germline V gene.

In DNA form, the CDR3 reads TGTGCCAGCAGCTTATTGTCTGGATATGGCTACACCTTC. It specifies CASSLLSGYGYTF. The chain links TRBV7-9 to TRBJ1-2; D not certain. This CDR3 has 13 residues. Germline lookup yields CDR1 SEHNR and CDR2 FQNEAQ (reference sequence). The V gene lost 2 bases and the J gene lost 5 bases, with 9 bases spanning the gap.

This sequence joins TRBV9 and TRBJ2-1; TRBD1 or TRBD2 may be the D gene (5 bases each). Germline CDR1 and CDR2: SGDLS and YYNGEE. CDR3 length equals 15 residues. V was cut by 1 base and J by 4 bases, with 12 bases left in between. CDR3 coding DNA: TGTGCCAGCAGCGTACTGGGGGAGCCTTACAATGAGCAGTTCTTC. Its protein product is CASSVLGEPYNEQFF.

J is TRBJ2-7 and V is TRBV27; 7 nucleotides match TRBD1. The ends lost 2 bases at V and 3 bases at J; junction bases unmatched: 4. Germline CDR1 reads MNHEY; CDR2 reads SMNVEV (reference sequence). The CDR3 sequence is 14 residues long. This CDR3 reads CASSLGDRFYEQYF. The CDR3 DNA is TGTGCCAGCAGTTTAGGGGACAGATTCTACGAGCAGTACTTC.

The V gene is TRBV7-8, the J gene TRBJ1-5; D uncertain. The CDR3 length is 16 residues. Looked up from germline, CDR1 is SGHVS and CDR2 is FQNEAQ. With 5 bases removed from V and 0 bases from J, the gap between germline ends came to 14 bases. The CDR3 loop is CASSPWEGDSNQPQHF. The CDR3 DNA follows: TGTGCCAGCAGCCCTTGGGAGGGTGATAGCAATCAGCCCCAGCATTTT.

CDR3 sequence: CASSLGEAEDNEQFF. The CDR3, as DNA: TGTGCCAGCAGCTTAGGCGAGGCAGAAGACAATGAGCAGTTCTTC. This sequence joins TRBV7-2 and TRBJ2-1; no reliable D call. The CDR3 covers 15 residues. V shed 1 base and J shed 5 bases, with 12 bases lying between them. From germline, CDR1 is SGHTA and CDR2 FQGNSA.

Points on this clone: The junction departs from the called germline gene at one end, perhaps through a read error. The CDR3 loop is CASSLTGDTEAFF. Written as DNA, the CDR3 is TGTGCCAGCAGTTTAACAGGGGACACTGAAGCTTTCTTT. This chain connects TRBV7-3 to TRBJ1-1; 7 bases match TRBD1. The CDR3 sequence is 13 residues long. Germline lookup yields CDR1 SGHTA and CDR2 FQGTGA.

The rearrangement links TRBV6-1 to TRBJ2-2; weak D call: TRBD1 (5 bases). Germline assignment: CDR1 MNHNS and CDR2 SASEGT. V was clipped by 10 bases and J by 5 bases, with 11 bases between them. The CDR3 sequence is 12 residues long. As DNA, the CDR3 is TGTGCCACCGGACAAGTGACCGGGGAGCTGTTTTTT. It specifies CATGQVTGELFF.

The rearrangement links TRBV30 to TRBJ2-2; TRBD2 matches 8 bases. The CDR3 has 14 amino acids. Trimming cost V 4 bases and J 1 base; bases outside gene matches: 2. In germline, CDR1 is GTSNPN, CDR2 SVGIG (reference sequence). CDR3 amino acids: CAWNSGMNTGELFF. The DNA of the CDR3 is TGTGCCTGGAATAGCGGGATGAACACCGGGGAGCTGTTTTTT.

V usage is TRBV28 and J usage is TRBJ2-1, with 10 bases lining up with TRBD2. From germline, CDR1 is MDHEN and CDR2 SYDVKM. CDR3 length: 16 amino acids. The junction had 8 bases not matched to a gene; V was cut back by 5 bases and J by 4 bases. The DNA for the CDR3 is TGTGCCAGCAGTCCAGGACTAGCGGAGTGGTACAATGAGCAGTTCTTC. It yields the protein CASSPGLAEWYNEQFF.

V and J are TRBV7-3 and TRBJ1-1; TRBD1 matches at 7 bases. The CDR3 spans 13 residues. V shed 5 bases, J shed 7 bases, and the junction held 7 bases outside the gene matches. CDR1 is SGHTA, CDR2 FQGTGA, per germline. The CDR3 DNA reads TGTGCCAGCAGCCAGGGACAGCTAATTGAAGCTTTCTTT. Translating gives CASSQGQLIEAFF.

The chain has TRBV6-5 and TRBJ1-2, with D tentatively TRBD1 (5 bases). Germline CDR1 is MNHEY and CDR2 is SVGAGI. V lost 0 bases to trimming and J lost 7 bases, with 18 bases between them. CDR3 length: 16 residues. Here the CDR3 DNA reads TGTGCCAGCAGTTACTCCCCCACATCAACAGGCGGTGGCTACACCTTC. Amino acid sequence: CASSYSPTSTGGGYTF.

This clone was picked up a small number of times. The V and J genes are TRBV4-1 and TRBJ2-2, with D possibly matching TRBD1 (6 bases). The CDR3 length is 15 residues. V shed 4 bases and J shed 3 bases, with 12 bases lying between them. From germline, CDR1 is MGHRA and CDR2 YSYEKL. The CDR3 coding sequence is TGCGCCAGCAGCCTTCGGGACACTTACACCGGGGAGCTGTTTTTT. Amino acids: CASSLRDTYTGELFF.

CDR3: CASTLLGQRNTGELFF. The CDR3 DNA reads as TGCGCCAGCACTTTGCTGGGACAGAGAAACACCGGGGAGCTGTTTTTT. The chain couples TRBV5-1 to TRBJ2-2, with 7 bases lining up with TRBD1. The germline V gene encodes CDR1 SGHRS and CDR2 YFSETQ. Trimming at V came to 6 bases and at J to 2 bases, leaving 10 bases not matched to a gene. The CDR3 contains 16 residues.

The chain carries TRBV28 and TRBJ1-4; 9 bases fit TRBD1. The length of the CDR3 is 15 residues. The germline CDR1 and CDR2 sequences are MDHEN and SYDVKM. V lost 3 bases to trimming and J lost 4 bases; unmatched junction nucleotides: 3. CDR3: CASSLADRGNEKLFF. The CDR3 bases are TGTGCCAGCAGTTTGGCGGACAGGGGTAATGAAAAACTGTTTTTT.

Turning to this clone: Compared with germline, one end of the junction differs, possibly owing to a read error. CDR3 protein: CASSLTDSGANVLTF. CDR3 sequence (DNA): TGTGCTAGCAGCTTAACAGACTCTGGGGCCAACGTCCTGACTTTC. V and J are TRBV7-7 and TRBJ2-6; no definite D call. Per the germline V gene, CDR1 is SSHAT and CDR2 is FNYEAQ (reference sequence). CDR3 size: 15 residues.